Presented here are 14 T cell receptor beta chains from one specimen sequenced in a study of Tregs in tolerant kidney transplant recipients. This table comes from immunoSEQ multiplex PCR, and its TCRdb copy is limited to in-frame clones, with some not included. The table has approximately 60,000 clones, around 98% seen once. Here the sequenced sample was Tregs from blood, taken before the transplant. These receptors came from a human donor who received a combined kidney and bone marrow transplant.

The genes are TRBV7-2 and TRBJ1-6; 8 bases line up with TRBD1. Trimming at V came to 4 bases and at J to 7 bases, leaving 3 bases not matched to a gene. The CDR3 contains 14 residues. The V gene's germline CDR1 is SGHTA and CDR2 FQGNSA. The CDR3 bases are TGTGCCAGCAGCTCAGGACAGGGAAATTCACCCCTCCACTTT. It yields the protein CASSSGQGNSPLHF.

The V gene is TRBV30, the J gene TRBJ2-5; 13 bases fit TRBD2. CDR1 and CDR2 from the germline V gene are GTSNPN and SVGIG (reference sequence). The CDR3 length is 16 residues. The V gene end was trimmed by 3 bases and the J gene end by 2 bases; junction bases not matched to a gene: 6. The chain's CDR3 is CAWSVRTSGGQETQYF. In nucleotides, the CDR3 is TGTGCCTGGAGCGTCCGGACTAGCGGGGGACAAGAGACCCAGTACTTC.

As DNA, the CDR3 is TGTGCCAGCAGCTCAACCGGGACAGCCATCTACGAGCAGTACTTC. Translating it yields CASSSTGTAIYEQYF. The chain recombines TRBV7-9 with TRBJ2-7; 7 nucleotides align to TRBD1. V dropped 4 bases and J dropped 3; count of bases not matched to a gene: 9. This CDR3 is 15 amino acids long. Per germline, CDR1 SEHNR and CDR2 FQNEAQ (reference sequence).

This sequence joins TRBV20-1 and TRBJ2-7; D is possibly TRBD1 (6 bases). Germline V gives CDR1 DFQATT, CDR2 SNEGSKA (reference sequence). The V end lost 5 bases, the J end lost 2 bases, and 7 bases lay between the germline ends. The CDR3 length is 11 residues. CDR3 sequence (DNA): TGCAGTGCTCGACAGGCCTACGAGCAGTACTTC. It translates to CSARQAYEQYF.

CDR3 loop: CASSPRTSALAKNIQYF. As DNA, the CDR3 is TGTGCCAGCAGTCCCCGGACTAGCGCTTTAGCCAAAAACATTCAGTACTTC. The rearrangement joins TRBV27 to TRBJ2-4; TRBD2 agrees at 9 bases. This CDR3 is built from 17 residues. After removal of 5 bases from V and 0 bases from J, the junction contained 8 bases not matched to a gene. Germline V gene data show CDR1 as MNHEY and CDR2 as SMNVEV (reference sequence).

This chain connects TRBV18 to TRBJ1-1; TRBD1 matches at 7 bases. Germline values: CDR1 KGHSH, CDR2 LQKENI. The V and J ends lost 4 bases and 8 bases, in that order; junction bases with no gene match: 10. The CDR3 sequence is 14 residues long. CDR3 residues: CASSRQGPGGEAFF. CDR3 DNA: TGTGCCAGCTCACGACAGGGCCCGGGAGGGGAAGCTTTCTTT.

J is TRBJ2-7 and V is TRBV29-1, with D possibly being TRBD1 (5 bases). Trimming cost V 4 bases and J 4 bases, with 14 bases left between them. Per germline, CDR1 SQVTM and CDR2 ANQGSEA. This CDR3 comprises 13 residues. CDR3 sequence (DNA): TGCAGCGTTGTAGGGGTCCGGTTGTACGAGCAGTACTTC. Protein: CSVVGVRLYEQYF.

This rearrangement joins TRBV4-3 to TRBJ2-2; 10 bases agree with TRBD1. CDR1 and CDR2 (germline): LGHNA, YSLEER. The CDR3 spans 17 residues. J lost 1 base, V lost 0 bases, and 2 bases had no gene match. CDR3 sequence (DNA): TGCGCCAGCAGCCAAGATTGGGACAGGGGGAACACCGGGGAGCTGTTTTTT. This codes for CASSQDWDRGNTGELFF.

This chain joins TRBV5-1 and TRBJ2-2, with TRBD2 as a possible D gene (6 bases). The CDR3 consists of 15 residues. CDR1 SGHRS and CDR2 YFSETQ come from the germline V gene. V gave up 1 base and J gave up 7 bases, with 14 bases separating them. In DNA form, the CDR3 reads TGCGCCAGCAGCTTGTCGCCTAGCGTTTACGGGGAGCTGTTTTTT. This translates into CASSLSPSVYGELFF.

The table lists this clone with a count of one. The chain is built from TRBV6-1 and TRBJ1-2; no definite D call. The length of the CDR3 is 14 residues. Trimming left V 2 bases short and J 4 bases short, with 11 bases between. The germline V gene has CDR1 MNHNS and CDR2 SASEGT. The DNA of the CDR3 is TGTGCCAGCAGTGAAAGAGGGTCTGGCTATGGCTACACCTTC. Protein product: CASSERGSGYGYTF.

V is TRBV28 and J is TRBJ1-3, with D perhaps matching TRBD1 (5 bases). The CDR3 is 12 amino acids. Germline V gives CDR1 MDHEN, CDR2 SYDVKM. Trimming took off 6 bases at V and 4 bases at J, with 7 bases between the two ends. Here the CDR3 DNA reads TGTGCCAGCAGGAGGACAGGAAACACCATATATTTT. Residues: CASRRTGNTIYF.

The chain employs TRBV5-1 and TRBJ2-7, with 8 bases aligning to TRBD2. The V and J ends lost 3 bases and 2 bases, in that order; junction bases with no gene match: 7. The CDR3 runs to 15 residues. Germline V gene sequence: CDR1 SGHRS, CDR2 YFSETQ. The CDR3 here is CASSSGLGRAYEQYF. Here the CDR3 DNA reads TGCGCCAGCAGCTCGGGACTAGGACGTGCCTACGAGCAGTACTTC.

This chain connects TRBV29-1 to TRBJ2-7, with 10 positions matching TRBD2. The CDR3 totals 16 residues. Germline V CDR1 and CDR2: SQVTM, ANQGSEA. Trimming at V came to 2 bases and at J to 4 bases, leaving 11 bases not matched to a gene. CDR3 protein: CSVEKLLAGAEYEQYF. The CDR3 DNA reads TGCAGCGTTGAAAAACTGCTAGCGGGAGCTGAATACGAGCAGTACTTC.

The CDR3 is CASSLASVSGSYEQYF. CDR3 bases: TGTGCCAGCAGCTTGGCCAGTGTTAGCGGGAGTTACGAGCAGTACTTC. The V gene is TRBV5-4, the J gene TRBJ2-7, with 9 bases fitting TRBD2. With 0 bases clipped from V and 4 bases from J, the junction kept 8 bases outside the gene matches. The CDR3 spans 16 residues. Looked up from germline, CDR1 is SGHNT and CDR2 is YYREEE (reference sequence).